The rows below give T cell receptor beta chains drawn from one sample of a study of control samples from healthy donors and cancer patients. The repertoire was sequenced with immunoSEQ multiplex PCR; TCRdb's copy has only in-frame clones and lacks some. The sample includes some 73,000 clones, roughly 92% of them seen just once. Sequencing used blood. Receptor source: a woman between 40 and 55 years old in good health. The CDR3 runs from the conserved cysteine through the conserved F or W. Fields, in order: D gene, J gene, clone size, V gene, CDR3 DNA, CDR3 protein. The D gene is left open where the match is weak. Clone sizes are given selectively: once, few, many, or a class where the clone is expanded.

>.|TRBJ2-2|.|TRBV7-9
TGTGCCAGCAGCTTCAACACCGGGGAGCTGTTTTTT
CASSFNTGELFF
>TRBD1|TRBJ1-6|.|TRBV28
TGTGCCAGCAGTCCACCAGCGGGACAGGGGAATTCACCCCTCCACTTT
CASSPPAGQGNSPLHF
>.|TRBJ1-5|.|TRBV19
TGTGCCAGTAAGCCGCTAGTAGTCGGGGAGATTAGCAATCAGCCCCAGCATTTT
CASKPLVVGEISNQPQHF
>.|TRBJ1-2|once|TRBV5-6
TGTGCCAGCAGCCTCGAGAGCTATGGCTACACCTTC
CASSLESYGYTF
>.|TRBJ2-3|.|TRBV27
TGTGCCAGCAGTTTTCTTCACACAGATACGCAGTATTTT
CASSFLHTDTQYF
>TRBD1|TRBJ1-1|few|TRBV12-5
TGTGCTAGTGGTTTGTCAGGGGGGACTGAAGCTTTCTTT
CASGLSGGTEAFF
>.|TRBJ2-1|.|TRBV7-9
TGTGCCAGCAGCCCCCCCGCCGTTAATGAGCAGTTCTTC
CASSPPAVNEQFF
>.|TRBJ2-5|.|TRBV21-1
TGTGCCAGCAGGCCCCGGTGGAGGTCCGACTTC
CASRPRWRSDF
>.|TRBJ2-3|.|TRBV6-6
TGTGCCAGCAGTTATGGGGATACGCAGTATTTT
CASSYGDTQYF
>.|TRBJ1-2|few|TRBV6-5
TGTGCCAGCAGTTACTCGATCCAGGGTGAATATGGCTACACCTTC
CASSYSIQGEYGYTF